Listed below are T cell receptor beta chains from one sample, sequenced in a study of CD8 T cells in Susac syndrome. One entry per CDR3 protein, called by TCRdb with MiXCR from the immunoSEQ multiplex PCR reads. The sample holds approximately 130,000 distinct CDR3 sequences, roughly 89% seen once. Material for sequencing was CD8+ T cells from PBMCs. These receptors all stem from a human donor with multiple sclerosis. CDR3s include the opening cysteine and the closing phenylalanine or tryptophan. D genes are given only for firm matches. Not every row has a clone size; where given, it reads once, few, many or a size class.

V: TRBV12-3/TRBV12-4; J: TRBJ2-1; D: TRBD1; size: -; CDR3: CASSPGQGIEQFF; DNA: TGTGCCAGCAGCCCGGGACAGGGTATTGAGCAGTTCTTC
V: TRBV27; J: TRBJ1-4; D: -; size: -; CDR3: CASSPRAHNEKLFF; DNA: TGTGCCAGCAGTCCTAGGGCCCATAATGAAAAACTGTTTTTT
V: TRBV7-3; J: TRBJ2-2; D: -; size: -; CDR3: CASSPWRGRVNTGELFF; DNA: TGTGCCAGCAGCCCGTGGCGCGGGCGGGTGAACACCGGGGAGCTGTTTTTT
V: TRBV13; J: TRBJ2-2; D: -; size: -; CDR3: CASSSQDSPFGELFF; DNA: TGTGCCAGCAGCTCCCAGGACAGTCCTTTCGGGGAGCTGTTTTTT
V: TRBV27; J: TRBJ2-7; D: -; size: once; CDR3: CASSYGAGYEQYF; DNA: TGTGCCAGCAGTTACGGGGCCGGGTACGAGCAGTACTTC
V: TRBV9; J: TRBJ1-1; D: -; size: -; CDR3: CASSGGLDMNTEAFF; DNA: TGTGCCAGCAGCGGGGGGTTGGACATGAACACTGAAGCTTTCTTT
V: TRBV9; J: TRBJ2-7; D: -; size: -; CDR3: CASSEESSYEQYF; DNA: TGTGCCAGCAGCGAGGAGAGCTCCTACGAGCAGTACTTC
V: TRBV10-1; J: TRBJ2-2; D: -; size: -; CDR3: CASRAVGRTGELFF; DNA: TGCGCCAGCCGAGCGGTAGGCCGAACCGGGGAGCTGTTTTTT
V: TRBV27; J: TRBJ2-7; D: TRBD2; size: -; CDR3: CASSRASGYEQYF; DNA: TGTGCCAGCAGCAGGGCTAGCGGCTACGAGCAGTACTTC
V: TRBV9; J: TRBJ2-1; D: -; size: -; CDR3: CASSVVTGKEQFF; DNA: TGTGCCAGCAGCGTAGTGACAGGTAAAGAGCAGTTCTTC
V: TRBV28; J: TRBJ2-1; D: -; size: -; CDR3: CASSLGAEVKADEQFF; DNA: TGTGCCAGCAGTTTAGGGGCGGAAGTCAAGGCGGACGAGCAGTTCTTC
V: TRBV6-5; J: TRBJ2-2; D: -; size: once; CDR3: CASTQDSGFAGELFF; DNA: TGTGCCAGCACCCAGGACAGCGGCTTCGCCGGGGAGCTGTTTTTT
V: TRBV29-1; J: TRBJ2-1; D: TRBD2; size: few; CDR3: CSALGLAGEQFF; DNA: TGCAGCGCCCTCGGACTAGCGGGAGAGCAGTTCTTC
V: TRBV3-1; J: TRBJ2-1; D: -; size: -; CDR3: CASKGSSYNEQFF; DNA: TGTGCCAGCAAAGGGAGCTCCTACAATGAGCAGTTCTTC
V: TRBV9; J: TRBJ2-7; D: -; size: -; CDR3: CASGGSKSYEQYF; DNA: TGTGCCAGCGGAGGTTCCAAGTCCTACGAGCAGTACTTC
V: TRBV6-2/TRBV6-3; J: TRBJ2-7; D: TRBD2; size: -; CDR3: CASSYPGLHYEQYF; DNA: TGTGCCAGCAGTTACCCGGGACTACATTACGAGCAGTACTTC
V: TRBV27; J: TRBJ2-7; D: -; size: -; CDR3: CASSPRLFYEQYF; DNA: TGTGCCAGCAGTCCAAGACTGTTCTACGAGCAGTACTTC
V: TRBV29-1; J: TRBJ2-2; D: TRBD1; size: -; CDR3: CSVVGQGVAGELFF; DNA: TGCAGCGTTGTGGGACAGGGCGTCGCCGGGGAGCTGTTTTTT
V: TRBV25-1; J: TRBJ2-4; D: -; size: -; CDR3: CASSDPVSATDIQYF; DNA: TGTGCCAGCAGTGACCCGGTATCCGCCACGGACATTCAGTACTTC
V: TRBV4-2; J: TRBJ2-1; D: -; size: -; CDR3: CASSKGNEQFF; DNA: TGTGCCAGCTCCAAGGGCAATGAGCAGTTCTTC
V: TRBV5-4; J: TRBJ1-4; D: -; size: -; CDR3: CASSRDGLPANEKLFF; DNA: TGTGCCAGCAGCCGGGACGGACTACCGGCTAATGAAAAACTGTTTTTT
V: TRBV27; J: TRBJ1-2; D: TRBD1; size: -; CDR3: CASSLQGRYGYTF; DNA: TGTGCCAGCAGTCTACAGGGGCGGTACGGCTACACCTTC
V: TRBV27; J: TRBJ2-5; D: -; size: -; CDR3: CASSTRDGQETQYF; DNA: TGTGCCAGCAGTACCCGGGACGGCCAAGAGACCCAGTACTTC
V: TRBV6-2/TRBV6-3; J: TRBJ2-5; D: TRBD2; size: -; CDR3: CASSYPTSGRFWETQYF; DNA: TGTGCCAGCAGTTACCCCACTAGCGGGAGATTCTGGGAGACCCAGTACTTC
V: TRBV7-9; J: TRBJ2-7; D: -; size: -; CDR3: CASSLAWHEQYF; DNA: TGTGCCAGCAGCTTAGCGTGGCACGAGCAGTACTTC
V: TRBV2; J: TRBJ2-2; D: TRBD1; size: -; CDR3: CATGTGPNTGELFF; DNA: TGTGCCACCGGGACAGGCCCGAACACCGGGGAGCTGTTTTTT
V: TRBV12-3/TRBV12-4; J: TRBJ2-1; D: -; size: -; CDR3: CASSWTVNEQFF; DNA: TGTGCCAGCAGTTGGACAGTCAATGAGCAGTTCTTC
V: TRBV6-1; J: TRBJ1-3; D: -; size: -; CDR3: CASSLGLHSGNTIYF; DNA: TGTGCCAGCAGTCTAGGGCTTCACTCTGGAAACACCATATATTTT
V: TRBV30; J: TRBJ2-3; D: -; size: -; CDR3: CAWSVFSSTDTQYF; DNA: TGTGCCTGGAGTGTCTTCTCTAGCACAGATACGCAGTATTTT
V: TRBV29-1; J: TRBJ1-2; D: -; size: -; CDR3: CSGIHGSGYTF; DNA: TGCAGCGGGATACATGGTAGTGGCTACACCTTC
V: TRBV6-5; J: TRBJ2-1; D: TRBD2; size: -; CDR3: CASRRTSGSYNEQFF; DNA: TGTGCCAGCAGGCGGACTAGCGGGAGCTACAATGAGCAGTTCTTC
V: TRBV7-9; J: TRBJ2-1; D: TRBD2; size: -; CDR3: CASSSGLAGGPWDEQFF; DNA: TGTGCCAGCAGCTCGGGACTAGCGGGAGGGCCGTGGGATGAGCAGTTCTTC
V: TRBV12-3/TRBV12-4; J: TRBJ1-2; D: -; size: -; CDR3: CASSGTVYYGYTF; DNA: TGTGCCAGCAGCGGGACGGTATACTATGGCTACACCTTC
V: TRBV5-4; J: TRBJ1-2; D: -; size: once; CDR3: CASSLWRSGDGYTF; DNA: TGTGCCAGCAGCTTATGGAGGTCTGGTGATGGCTACACCTTC
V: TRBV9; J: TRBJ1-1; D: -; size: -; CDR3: CASSPDRSAEAFF; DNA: TGTGCCAGCAGCCCAGATCGGAGCGCTGAAGCTTTCTTT
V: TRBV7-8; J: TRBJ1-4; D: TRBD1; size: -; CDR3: CASSFTTGNEKLFF; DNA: TGTGCCAGCAGCTTTACGACAGGGAATGAAAAACTGTTTTTT
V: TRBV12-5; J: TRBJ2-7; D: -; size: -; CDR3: CASGLAGKSYEQYF; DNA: TGTGCTAGTGGCCTGGCGGGTAAGAGCTACGAGCAGTACTTC
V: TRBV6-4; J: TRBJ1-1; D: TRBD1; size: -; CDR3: CASSEGAQGTEAFF; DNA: TGTGCCAGCAGTGAGGGCGCACAGGGGACTGAAGCTTTCTTT
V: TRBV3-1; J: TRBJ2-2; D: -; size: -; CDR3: CASSPRQEHTGELFF; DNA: TGTGCCAGCAGCCCCCGACAGGAGCACACCGGGGAGCTGTTTTTT
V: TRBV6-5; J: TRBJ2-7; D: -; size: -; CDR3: CASSYLDEQYF; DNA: TGTGCCAGCAGTTACTTGGACGAGCAGTACTTC
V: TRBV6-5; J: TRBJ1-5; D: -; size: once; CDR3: CASSPVVNSNQPQHF; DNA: TGTGCCAGCAGTCCTGTGGTTAATAGCAATCAGCCCCAGCATTTT
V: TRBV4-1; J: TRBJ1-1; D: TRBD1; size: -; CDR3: CASSPHPGQPLYTEAFF; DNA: TGCGCCAGCAGCCCACATCCGGGACAGCCCTTATACACTGAAGCTTTCTTT
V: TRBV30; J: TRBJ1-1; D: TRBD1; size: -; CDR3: CAWGQDFEAFF; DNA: TGTGCCTGGGGACAGGATTTTGAAGCTTTCTTT
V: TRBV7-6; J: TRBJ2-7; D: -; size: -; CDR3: CASSSAGRYEQYF; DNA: TGTGCCAGCAGCTCAGCTGGTCGGTACGAGCAGTACTTC
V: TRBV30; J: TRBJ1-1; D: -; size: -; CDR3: CAWSVARTTEAFF; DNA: TGTGCCTGGAGTGTGGCCAGGACCACTGAAGCTTTCTTT
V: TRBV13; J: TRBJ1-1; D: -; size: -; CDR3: CASSLRDRAEAFF; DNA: TGTGCCAGCAGCTTACGAGACAGAGCTGAAGCTTTCTTT
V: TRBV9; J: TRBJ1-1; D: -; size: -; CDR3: CASSDRDGTTNTEAFF; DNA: TGTGCCAGCAGCGACCGGGACGGAACAACTAACACTGAAGCTTTCTTT
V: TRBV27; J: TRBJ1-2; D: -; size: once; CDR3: CASSSGIHYGYTF; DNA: TGTGCCAGCAGTTCCGGGATACACTATGGCTACACCTTC
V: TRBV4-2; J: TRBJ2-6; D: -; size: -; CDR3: CASSYEHGANVLTF; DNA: TGTGCCAGCAGCTATGAGCACGGGGCCAACGTCCTGACTTTC